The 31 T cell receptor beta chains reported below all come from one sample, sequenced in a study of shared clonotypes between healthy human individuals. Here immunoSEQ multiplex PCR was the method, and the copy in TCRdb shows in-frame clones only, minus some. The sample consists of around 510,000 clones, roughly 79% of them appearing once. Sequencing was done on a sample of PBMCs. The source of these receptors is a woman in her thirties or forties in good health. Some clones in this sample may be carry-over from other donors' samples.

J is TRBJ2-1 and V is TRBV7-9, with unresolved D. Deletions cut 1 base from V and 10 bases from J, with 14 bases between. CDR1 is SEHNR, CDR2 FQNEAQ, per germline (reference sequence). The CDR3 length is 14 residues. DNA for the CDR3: TGTGCCAGCAGCTTAGTCCGGCGGCCTCGAGAGCAGTTCTTC. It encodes CASSLVRRPREQFF. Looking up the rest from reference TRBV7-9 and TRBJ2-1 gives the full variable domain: DTGVSQNPRHKITKRGQNVTFRCDPISEHNRLYWYRQTLGQGPEFLTYFQNEAQLEKSRLLSDRFSAERPKGSFSTLEIQRTEQGDSAMYLCASSLVRRPREQFFGPGTRLTVL.

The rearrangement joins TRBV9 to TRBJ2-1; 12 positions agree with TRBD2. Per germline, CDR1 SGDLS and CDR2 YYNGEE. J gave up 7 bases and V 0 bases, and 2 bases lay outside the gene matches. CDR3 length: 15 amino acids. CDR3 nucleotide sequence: TGTGCCAGCAGCGTAGGTGGACTAGCGGGAAATGAGCAGTTCTTC. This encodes CASSVGGLAGNEQFF.

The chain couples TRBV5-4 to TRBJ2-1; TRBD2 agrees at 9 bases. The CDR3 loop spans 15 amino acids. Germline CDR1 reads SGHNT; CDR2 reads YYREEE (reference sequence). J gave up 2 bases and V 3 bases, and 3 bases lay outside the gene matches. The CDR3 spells CASSSVAGAYNEQFF. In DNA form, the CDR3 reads TGTGCCAGCAGCTCCGTAGCGGGAGCCTACAATGAGCAGTTCTTC.

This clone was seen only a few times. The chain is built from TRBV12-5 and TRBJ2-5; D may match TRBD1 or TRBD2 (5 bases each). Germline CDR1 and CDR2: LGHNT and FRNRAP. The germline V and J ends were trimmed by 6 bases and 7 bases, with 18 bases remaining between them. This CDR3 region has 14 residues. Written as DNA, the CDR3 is TGTGCTAGTGGCACCGGGACGGCCCAGGGGACCCAGTACTTC. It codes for CASGTGTAQGTQYF.

CDR3 residues: CASSPREHTEAFF. The CDR3 DNA sequence: TGTGCCAGCTCACCACGAGAGCACACTGAAGCTTTCTTT. The rearrangement joins TRBV18 to TRBJ1-1; D is unresolved. The germline CDR1 and CDR2 sequences are KGHSH and LQKENI. This CDR3 spans 13 amino acids. V dropped 1 base and J dropped 3 bases, with 6 bases sitting between them.

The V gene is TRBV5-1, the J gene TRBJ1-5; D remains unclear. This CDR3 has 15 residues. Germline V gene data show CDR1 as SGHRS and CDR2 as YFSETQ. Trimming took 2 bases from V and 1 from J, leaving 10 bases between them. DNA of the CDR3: TGCGCCAGCAGCTTCGACGGAGCGAGCAATCAGCCCCAGCATTTT. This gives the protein CASSFDGASNQPQHF.

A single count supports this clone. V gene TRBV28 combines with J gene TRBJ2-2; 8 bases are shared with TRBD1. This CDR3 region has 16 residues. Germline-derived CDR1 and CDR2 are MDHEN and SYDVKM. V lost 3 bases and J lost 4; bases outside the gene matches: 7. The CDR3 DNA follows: TGTGCCAGCAGTTTTTGGACAGGGCGAGGCACCGGGGAGCTGTTTTTT. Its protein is CASSFWTGRGTGELFF.

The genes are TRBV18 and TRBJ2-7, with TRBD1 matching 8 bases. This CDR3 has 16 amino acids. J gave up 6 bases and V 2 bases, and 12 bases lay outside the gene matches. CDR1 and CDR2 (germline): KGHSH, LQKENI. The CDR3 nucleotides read TGTGCCAGCTCACCATTTGTCACGAGACAGGGGAGCGAGCAGTACTTC. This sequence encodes CASSPFVTRQGSEQYF.

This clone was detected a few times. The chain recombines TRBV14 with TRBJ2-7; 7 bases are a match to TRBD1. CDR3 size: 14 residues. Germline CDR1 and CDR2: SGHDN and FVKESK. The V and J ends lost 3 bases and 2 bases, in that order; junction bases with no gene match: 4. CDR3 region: CASSHWDRAYEQYF. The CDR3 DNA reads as TGTGCCAGCAGCCATTGGGACAGAGCCTACGAGCAGTACTTC. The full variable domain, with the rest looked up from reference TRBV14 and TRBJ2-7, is EAGVTQFPSHSVIEKGQTVTLRCDPISGHDNLYWYRRVMGKEIKFLLHFVKESKQDESGMPNNRFLAERTGGTYSTLKVQPAELEDSGVYFCASSHWDRAYEQYFGPGTRLTVT.

The CDR3 DNA sequence: TGTGCCTGGAGCCAAGGACAAAGAGGGTCACCCCTCCACTTT. It yields the protein CAWSQGQRGSPLHF. V gene TRBV30 combines with J gene TRBJ1-6; D perhaps matches TRBD1 (5 bases). The CDR3 extends over 14 amino acids. Deletions cut 3 bases from V and 10 bases from J, with 16 bases between. Germline V gene data show CDR1 as GTSNPN and CDR2 as SVGIG (reference sequence). The full variable domain, rest sourced from reference TRBV30 and TRBJ1-6, is SQTIHQWPATLVQPVGSPLSLECTVEGTSNPNLYWYRQAAGRGLQLLFYSVGIGQISSEVPQNLSASRPQDRQFILSSKKLLLSDSGFYLCAWSQGQRGSPLHFGNGTRLTVT.

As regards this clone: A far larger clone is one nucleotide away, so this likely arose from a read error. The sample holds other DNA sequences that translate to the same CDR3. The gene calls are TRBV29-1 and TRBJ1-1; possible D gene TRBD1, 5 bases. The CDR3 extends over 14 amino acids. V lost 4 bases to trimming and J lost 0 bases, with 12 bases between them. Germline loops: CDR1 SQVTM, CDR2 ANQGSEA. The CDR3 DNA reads TGCAGCGTTGTTAACCCAGGGATGAACACTGAAGCTTTCTTT. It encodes CSVVNPGMNTEAFF.

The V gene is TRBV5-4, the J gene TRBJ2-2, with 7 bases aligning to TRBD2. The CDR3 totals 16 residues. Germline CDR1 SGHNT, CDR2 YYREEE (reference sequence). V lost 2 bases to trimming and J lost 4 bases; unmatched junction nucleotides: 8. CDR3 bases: TGTGCCAGCAGCTTTTCAGCGGGACGTATCACCGGGGAGCTGTTTTTT. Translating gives CASSFSAGRITGELFF.

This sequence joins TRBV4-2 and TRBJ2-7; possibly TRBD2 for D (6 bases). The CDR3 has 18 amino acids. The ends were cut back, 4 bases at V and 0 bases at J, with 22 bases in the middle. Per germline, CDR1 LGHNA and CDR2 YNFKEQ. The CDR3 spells CASSPPGGGEWGSYEQYF. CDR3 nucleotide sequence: TGTGCCAGCAGCCCCCCAGGTGGCGGGGAGTGGGGCTCCTACGAGCAGTACTTC.

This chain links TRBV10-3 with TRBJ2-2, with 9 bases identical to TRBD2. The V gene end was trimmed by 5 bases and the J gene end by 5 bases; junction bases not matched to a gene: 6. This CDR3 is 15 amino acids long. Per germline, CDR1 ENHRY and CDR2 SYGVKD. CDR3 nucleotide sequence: TGTGCCATCAGTCTTGGGCTAGCGGGGACCGGGGAGCTGTTTTTT. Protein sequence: CAISLGLAGTGELFF.

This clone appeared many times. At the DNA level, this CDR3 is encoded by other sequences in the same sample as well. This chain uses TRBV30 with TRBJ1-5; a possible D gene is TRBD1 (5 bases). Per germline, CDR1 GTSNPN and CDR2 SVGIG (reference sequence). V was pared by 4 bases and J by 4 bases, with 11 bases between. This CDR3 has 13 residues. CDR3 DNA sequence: TGTGCCTGGAATATGGGGGGTAATCAGCCCCAGCATTTT. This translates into CAWNMGGNQPQHF.

The CDR3 protein is CASSLGASGRRETQYF. CDR3 nucleotides: TGCGCCAGCAGCTTGGGGGCTAGCGGGAGGAGGGAGACCCAGTACTTC. The chain recombines TRBV5-1 with TRBJ2-5, with 11 positions matching TRBD2. Germline CDR1 SGHRS, CDR2 YFSETQ. V lost 0 bases to trimming and J lost 5 bases; unmatched junction nucleotides: 6. The CDR3 covers 16 residues.

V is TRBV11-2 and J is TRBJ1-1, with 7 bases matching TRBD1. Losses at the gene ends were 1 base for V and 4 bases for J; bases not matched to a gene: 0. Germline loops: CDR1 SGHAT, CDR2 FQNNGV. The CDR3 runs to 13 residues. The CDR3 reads CASSLGQGTEAFF. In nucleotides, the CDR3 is TGTGCCAGCAGCTTAGGACAGGGCACTGAAGCTTTCTTT.

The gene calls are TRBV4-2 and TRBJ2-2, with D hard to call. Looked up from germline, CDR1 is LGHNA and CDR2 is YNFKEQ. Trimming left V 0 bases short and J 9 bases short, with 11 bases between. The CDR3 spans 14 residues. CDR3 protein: CASSQDLGNRELFF. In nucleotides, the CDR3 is TGTGCCAGCAGCCAAGATCTAGGTAACCGGGAGCTGTTTTTT.

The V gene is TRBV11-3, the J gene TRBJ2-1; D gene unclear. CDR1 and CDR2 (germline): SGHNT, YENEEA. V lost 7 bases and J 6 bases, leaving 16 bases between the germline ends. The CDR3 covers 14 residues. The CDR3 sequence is CASTSGSHANEQFF. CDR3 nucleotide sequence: TGTGCCAGCACCTCGGGCTCCCACGCCAATGAGCAGTTCTTC.

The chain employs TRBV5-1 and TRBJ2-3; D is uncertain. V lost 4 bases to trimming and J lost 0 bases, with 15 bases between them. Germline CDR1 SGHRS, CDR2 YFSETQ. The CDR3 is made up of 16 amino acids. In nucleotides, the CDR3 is TGCGCCAGCAGCCTTCCCCCGGTGGGTAGCACAGATACGCAGTATTTT. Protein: CASSLPPVGSTDTQYF. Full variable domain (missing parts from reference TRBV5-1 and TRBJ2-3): KAGVTQTPRYLIKTRGQQVTLSCSPISGHRSVSWYQQTPGQGLQFLFEYFSETQRNKGNFPGRFSGRQFSNSRSEMNVSTLELGDSALYLCASSLPPVGSTDTQYFGPGTRLTVL.

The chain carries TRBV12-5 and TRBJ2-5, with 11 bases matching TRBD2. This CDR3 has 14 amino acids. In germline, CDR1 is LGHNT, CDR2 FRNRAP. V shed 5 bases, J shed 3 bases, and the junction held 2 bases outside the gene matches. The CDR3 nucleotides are TGTGCTAGTGGTCCGGGACTAGCGGAAGAGACCCAGTACTTC. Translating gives CASGPGLAEETQYF. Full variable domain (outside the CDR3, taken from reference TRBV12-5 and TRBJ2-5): DARVTQTPRHKVTEMGQEVTMRCQPILGHNTVFWYRQTMMQGLELLAYFRNRAPLDDSGMPKDRFSAEMPDATLATLKIQPSEPRDSAVYFCASGPGLAEETQYFGPGTRLLVL.

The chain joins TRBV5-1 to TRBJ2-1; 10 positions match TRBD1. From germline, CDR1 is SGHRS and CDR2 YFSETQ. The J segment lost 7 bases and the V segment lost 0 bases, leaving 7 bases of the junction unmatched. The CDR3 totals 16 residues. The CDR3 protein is CASSLGQGAPRNEQFF. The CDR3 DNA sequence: TGCGCCAGCAGCTTGGGACAGGGGGCGCCGCGGAATGAGCAGTTCTTC. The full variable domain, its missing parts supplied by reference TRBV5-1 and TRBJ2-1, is KAGVTQTPRYLIKTRGQQVTLSCSPISGHRSVSWYQQTPGQGLQFLFEYFSETQRNKGNFPGRFSGRQFSNSRSEMNVSTLELGDSALYLCASSLGQGAPRNEQFFGPGTRLTVL.

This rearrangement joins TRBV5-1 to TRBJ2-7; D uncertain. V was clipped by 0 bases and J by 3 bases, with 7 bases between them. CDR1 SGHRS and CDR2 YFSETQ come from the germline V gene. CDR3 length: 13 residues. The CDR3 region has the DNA TGCGCCAGCAGCTTGGGTACTTACTACGAGCAGTACTTC. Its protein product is CASSLGTYYEQYF.

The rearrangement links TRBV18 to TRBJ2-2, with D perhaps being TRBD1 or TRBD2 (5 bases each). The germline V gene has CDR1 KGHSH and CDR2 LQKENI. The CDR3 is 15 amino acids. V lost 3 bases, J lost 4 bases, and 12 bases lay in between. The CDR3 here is CASSPDMGTTGELFF. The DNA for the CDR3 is TGTGCCAGCTCACCGGATATGGGGACCACCGGGGAGCTGTTTTTT.

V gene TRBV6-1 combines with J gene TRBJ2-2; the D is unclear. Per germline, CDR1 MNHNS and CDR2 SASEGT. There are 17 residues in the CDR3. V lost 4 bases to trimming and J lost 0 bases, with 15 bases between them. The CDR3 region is CASSGDEHAPNTGELFF. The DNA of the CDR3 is TGTGCCAGCAGTGGAGACGAACACGCCCCGAACACCGGGGAGCTGTTTTTT.

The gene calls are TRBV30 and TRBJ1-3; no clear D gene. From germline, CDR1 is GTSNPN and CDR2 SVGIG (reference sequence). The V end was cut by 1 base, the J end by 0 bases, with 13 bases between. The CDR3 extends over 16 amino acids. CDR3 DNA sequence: TGTGCCTGGAGTGCCTATAGGGCTGTCTCTGGAAACACCATATATTTT. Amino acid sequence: CAWSAYRAVSGNTIYF.

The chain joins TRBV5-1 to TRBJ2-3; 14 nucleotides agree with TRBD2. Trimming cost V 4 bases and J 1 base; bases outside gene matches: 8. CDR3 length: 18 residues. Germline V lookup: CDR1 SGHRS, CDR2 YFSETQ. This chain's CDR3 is CASSLGTSGSLGTDTQYF. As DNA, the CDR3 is TGCGCCAGCAGCCTGGGGACTAGCGGGAGTCTGGGCACAGATACGCAGTATTTT.

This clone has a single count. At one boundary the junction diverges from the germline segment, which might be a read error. The CDR3 nucleotides read TGTGCCAGCAGTGAAAGTGTGGGGGCCCCCTACGAGCAGTACTTC. It is translated as CASSESVGAPYEQYF. The rearrangement links TRBV10-3 to TRBJ2-7, with D possibly TRBD1 on 6 matching bases. There are 15 residues in the CDR3. CDR1 is ENHRY, CDR2 SYGVKD, per germline.

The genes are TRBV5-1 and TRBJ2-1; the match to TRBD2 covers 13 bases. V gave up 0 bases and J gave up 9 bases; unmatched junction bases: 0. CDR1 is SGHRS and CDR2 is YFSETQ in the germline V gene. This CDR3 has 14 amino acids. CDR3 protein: CASSLGTSGSEQFF. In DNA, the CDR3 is TGCGCCAGCAGCTTGGGGACTAGCGGGAGTGAGCAGTTCTTC. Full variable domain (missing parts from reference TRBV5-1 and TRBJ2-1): KAGVTQTPRYLIKTRGQQVTLSCSPISGHRSVSWYQQTPGQGLQFLFEYFSETQRNKGNFPGRFSGRQFSNSRSEMNVSTLELGDSALYLCASSLGTSGSEQFFGPGTRLTVL.

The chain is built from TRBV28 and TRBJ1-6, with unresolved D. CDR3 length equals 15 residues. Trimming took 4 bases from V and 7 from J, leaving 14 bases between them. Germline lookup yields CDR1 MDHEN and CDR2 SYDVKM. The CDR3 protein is CASSSIPPLNSPLHF. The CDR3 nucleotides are TGTGCCAGCAGTTCCATCCCCCCTCTGAATTCACCCCTCCACTTT.

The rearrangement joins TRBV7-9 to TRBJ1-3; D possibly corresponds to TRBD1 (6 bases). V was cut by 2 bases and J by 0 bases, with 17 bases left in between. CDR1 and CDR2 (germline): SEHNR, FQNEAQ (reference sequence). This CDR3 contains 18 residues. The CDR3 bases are TGTGCCAGCAGCTTATACGGGGACACCCTAACCTCTGGAAACACCATATATTTT. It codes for CASSLYGDTLTSGNTIYF.